This entry describes one T cell receptor beta chain. Its antigen remains undetermined. Base qualities are missing; no much larger clone stands one base away. This record belongs to a study of OX40 agonist ivuxolimab in advanced cancers. With respect to the entire study: Ivuxolimab was an agonistic, fully human IgG2 monoclonal antibody directed against OX40 (CD134), a costimulatory receptor. The point of sequencing TCRbeta in the periphery was to test whether ivuxolimab changed TCR sequence diversity and drove clonal T-cell expansion. Intravenous ivuxolimab was administered to patients every 2 weeks at six dose levels: 0.01, 0.1, 0.3, 1.5, 3 and 10 mg/kg. In the dose-escalation cohort, 75% to 85% of patients were male, and the mean age was approximately 60 years with a range of about 20 to 80. Prior anti-PD-1, anti-PD-L1 or anti-CTLA-4 therapy was permitted, and 35% to 40% of dose-escalation patients had received checkpoint inhibitors. The monotherapy dose-escalation portion (N of about 47 patients) of the phase I ivuxolimab trial is reported in the paper. Partial responses occurred in three dose-escalation patients, of whom one had hepatocellular carcinoma and two had cutaneous melanoma. Of the roughly 52 patients in dose escalation, about 20 had hepatocellular carcinoma, roughly 15 had melanoma, 9 had renal cell carcinoma and 9 had head and neck cancer. Here is what the overall study found, with its caveats: Partial responders in the 0.1-3.0 mg/kg groups had among the lowest normalized peripheral clonal expansion, especially among CD8+ T cells. Low levels of normalized T-cell clonal expansion were also seen in some patients who did not respond. On average, CD8+ T cells showed more expanded clones than CD4+ T cells after ivuxolimab. Antigen specificity was not determined for the clonally expanded peripheral T cells. At doses of 0.1 to 3.0 mg/kg, clonal expansion of both CD4+ and CD8+ T cells in blood was seen between baseline and week 6.

Genomic DNA was extracted from sorted cells for sequencing of the TCRbeta CDR3 region. The immunoSEQ Assay was used for sequencing of TCRbeta CDR3 regions. TCRdb obtained this table from immuneACCESS and retained in-frame rearrangements with V and J assigned. These tables miss some clones; where compared with another copy, unresolved V genes account for less than half of the shortfall, and the remainder is unexplained. Counted in this sample were over 55,000 clones; approximately 80% of them appeared once. The top ten clonotypes cover just under 6.5% of the sample. V lost 4 bases and J lost 6 bases, and the count of bases not matched to a germline gene is 11. For CDR1 and CDR2, the germline V gene lists LGHNA and YSLEER. The CDR3 sequence holds 17 residues, the cysteine and phenylalanine included. Only the CDR3 portion is preserved as DNA: 51 bases, with reading frame beginning at the first base.

The trial excluded patients who had a history of autoimmune disease or who were on systemic immunosuppression. Peripheral blood for TCR sequencing was collected from all dose cohorts at baseline, on cycle 4 day 1, and on cycle 7 day 1. Samples came from an open-label, multicenter, first-in-human phase I dose-escalation trial of ivuxolimab. The trial enrolled adults with locally advanced or metastatic head and neck squamous cell, hepatocellular, melanoma or renal cell carcinoma. Before TCR sequencing, CD4+ T cells and CD8+ T cells were sorted from peripheral blood as separate populations. The sequenced sample was CD4+ or CD8+ T cells sorted from blood, obtained in a trial of the OX40 agonist ivuxolimab. The rearrangement joined TRBV4-3 to TRBJ2-2, and 10 bases in between align with TRBD1. The clonotype was recovered from an adult with an advanced solid tumor such as melanoma, head and neck, liver or kidney cancer. The sequenced DNA is TGCGCCAGCAGCCCTACAAGAGGGACAGGGGTCCCCGGGGAGCTGTTTTTT. Its coded protein is CASSPTRGTGVPGELFF.